The rows below give T cell receptor beta chains drawn from one sample of a study of blood T cell repertoires in COVID-19. Using immunoSEQ multiplex PCR, the repertoire was profiled, and TCRdb retains in-frame clones only, with some absent. The sample shows roughly 250,000 clones, 87% of them seen only once. Material for sequencing was PBMCs or T cells enriched from blood (not recorded which). The source is a woman in her thirties with acute COVID-19. Each CDR3 is given with its conserved first and last residue. Fields, in order: D gene, CDR3 length, V gene, clone size, J gene, CDR3 protein, CDR3 DNA. The D gene is left open where the match is weak. Expanded clones are given a class, and other clones once, few, many or no size at all.

d_call: NA; cdr3_length: 16; v_call: TRBV2; clone_size: NA; j_call: TRBJ2-3; cdr3_aa: CASSDGGLRSTDTQYF; cdr3_nt: TGTGCCAGCAGTGACGGGGGATTGAGAAGTACAGATACGCAGTATTTT
d_call: TRBD1; cdr3_length: 15; v_call: TRBV6-6; clone_size: NA; j_call: TRBJ1-4; cdr3_aa: CASTHSSGQGEKLFF; cdr3_nt: TGTGCCAGCACCCATTCCTCGGGACAGGGTGAAAAACTGTTTTTT
d_call: TRBD1; cdr3_length: 14; v_call: TRBV27; clone_size: NA; j_call: TRBJ1-1; cdr3_aa: CASSFHRGGTEAFF; cdr3_nt: TGTGCCAGCAGTTTCCACAGGGGTGGCACTGAAGCTTTCTTT
d_call: TRBD1; cdr3_length: 17; v_call: TRBV11-3; clone_size: NA; j_call: TRBJ2-5; cdr3_aa: CASSLGSGTGAQETQYF; cdr3_nt: TGTGCCAGCAGCTTAGGCTCCGGGACAGGGGCACAAGAGACCCAGTACTTC
d_call: NA; cdr3_length: 12; v_call: TRBV19; clone_size: NA; j_call: TRBJ1-5; cdr3_aa: CASTVSREPQHF; cdr3_nt: TGTGCCAGTACCGTCAGCCGGGAGCCCCAGCATTTT
d_call: NA; cdr3_length: 15; v_call: TRBV5-6; clone_size: NA; j_call: TRBJ1-1; cdr3_aa: CASSFGDNMNTEAFF; cdr3_nt: TGTGCCAGCAGCTTTGGGGACAATATGAACACTGAAGCTTTCTTT
d_call: NA; cdr3_length: 16; v_call: TRBV27; clone_size: NA; j_call: TRBJ1-1; cdr3_aa: CASSDRWVNMNTEAFF; cdr3_nt: TGTGCCAGCAGCGACAGGTGGGTGAACATGAACACTGAAGCTTTCTTT
d_call: NA; cdr3_length: 13; v_call: TRBV12-3/TRBV12-4; clone_size: NA; j_call: TRBJ1-2; cdr3_aa: CASSGGLGYGYTF; cdr3_nt: TGTGCCAGCAGTGGAGGCCTTGGCTATGGCTACACCTTC
d_call: TRBD1; cdr3_length: 16; v_call: TRBV25-1; clone_size: NA; j_call: TRBJ2-1; cdr3_aa: CASSDSQGARRNEQFF; cdr3_nt: TGTGCCAGCAGTGATTCCCAGGGGGCCCGACGGAATGAGCAGTTCTTC
d_call: NA; cdr3_length: 14; v_call: TRBV19; clone_size: NA; j_call: TRBJ2-7; cdr3_aa: CASSISGTNYEQYF; cdr3_nt: TGTGCCAGTAGTATTTCCGGGACAAACTACGAGCAGTACTTC
d_call: TRBD1; cdr3_length: 15; v_call: TRBV29-1; clone_size: NA; j_call: TRBJ1-2; cdr3_aa: CSVERAGQGWDGYTF; cdr3_nt: TGCAGCGTTGAACGGGCCGGACAGGGTTGGGATGGCTACACCTTC
d_call: NA; cdr3_length: 15; v_call: TRBV5-4; clone_size: NA; j_call: TRBJ2-7; cdr3_aa: CASSLNRGGSYEQYF; cdr3_nt: TGTGCCAGCAGCTTAAACAGGGGGGGCTCCTACGAGCAGTACTTC
d_call: NA; cdr3_length: 15; v_call: TRBV5-1; clone_size: NA; j_call: TRBJ1-1; cdr3_aa: CASSVGVTGDTEAFF; cdr3_nt: TGCGCCAGCAGCGTCGGGGTTACCGGCGACACTGAAGCTTTCTTT
d_call: TRBD2; cdr3_length: 15; v_call: TRBV5-1; clone_size: NA; j_call: TRBJ2-5; cdr3_aa: CASSLGGGGEETQYF; cdr3_nt: TGCGCCAGCAGCTTGGGCGGGGGGGGCGAGGAGACCCAGTACTTC
d_call: NA; cdr3_length: 13; v_call: TRBV11-2; clone_size: NA; j_call: TRBJ1-6; cdr3_aa: CASTDPYNSPLHF; cdr3_nt: TGTGCCAGTACAGATCCTTATAATTCACCCCTCCACTTT
d_call: NA; cdr3_length: 16; v_call: TRBV29-1; clone_size: NA; j_call: TRBJ1-1; cdr3_aa: CSASLAEFPMNTEAFF; cdr3_nt: TGCAGCGCCTCACTCGCGGAGTTCCCCATGAACACTGAAGCTTTCTTT
d_call: NA; cdr3_length: 14; v_call: TRBV19; clone_size: NA; j_call: TRBJ1-2; cdr3_aa: CASSIQASNYGYTF; cdr3_nt: TGTGCCAGTAGTATACAGGCTTCTAACTATGGCTACACCTTC
d_call: TRBD1; cdr3_length: 14; v_call: TRBV7-2; clone_size: few; j_call: TRBJ1-1; cdr3_aa: CASSHNRGRTEAFF; cdr3_nt: TGTGCCAGCAGCCATAACAGGGGGAGGACTGAAGCTTTCTTT
d_call: NA; cdr3_length: 13; v_call: TRBV11-2; clone_size: NA; j_call: TRBJ1-2; cdr3_aa: CASSLVRYYGYTF; cdr3_nt: TGTGCCAGCAGCTTAGTCAGATATTATGGCTACACCTTC
d_call: NA; cdr3_length: 13; v_call: TRBV5-1; clone_size: once; j_call: TRBJ1-5; cdr3_aa: CASSFYPSQPQHF; cdr3_nt: TGCGCCAGCAGCTTTTACCCGAGTCAGCCCCAGCATTTT
d_call: NA; cdr3_length: 11; v_call: TRBV20-1; clone_size: few; j_call: TRBJ2-7; cdr3_aa: CSAGTLGEQYF; cdr3_nt: TGCAGTGCCGGGACTCTGGGGGAGCAGTACTTC
d_call: NA; cdr3_length: 14; v_call: TRBV4-1; clone_size: NA; j_call: TRBJ1-2; cdr3_aa: CASSQVGLAVGYTF; cdr3_nt: TGCGCCAGCAGCCAAGTAGGCCTCGCGGTTGGCTACACCTTC
d_call: NA; cdr3_length: 13; v_call: TRBV5-1; clone_size: NA; j_call: TRBJ2-1; cdr3_aa: CASSRQGNNEQFF; cdr3_nt: TGCGCCAGCAGCCGGCAGGGGAACAATGAGCAGTTCTTC
d_call: NA; cdr3_length: 14; v_call: TRBV6-5; clone_size: NA; j_call: TRBJ1-1; cdr3_aa: CASSPKRQNTEAFF; cdr3_nt: TGTGCCAGCAGTCCTAAACGACAGAACACTGAAGCTTTCTTT
d_call: NA; cdr3_length: 16; v_call: TRBV12-5; clone_size: NA; j_call: TRBJ1-1; cdr3_aa: CASGLVRLGGNTEAFF; cdr3_nt: TGTGCTAGTGGTTTGGTCCGCCTGGGGGGGAACACTGAAGCTTTCTTT
d_call: TRBD2; cdr3_length: 14; v_call: TRBV2; clone_size: NA; j_call: TRBJ2-5; cdr3_aa: CASSLAGGKETQYF; cdr3_nt: TGTGCCAGCAGTTTAGCGGGGGGTAAAGAGACCCAGTACTTC
d_call: NA; cdr3_length: 14; v_call: TRBV29-1; clone_size: NA; j_call: TRBJ1-1; cdr3_aa: CSTSPGLVNTEAFF; cdr3_nt: TGCAGTACATCGCCAGGGCTCGTGAACACTGAAGCTTTCTTT
d_call: TRBD1; cdr3_length: 15; v_call: TRBV7-6; clone_size: NA; j_call: TRBJ2-3; cdr3_aa: CASSLTGASPDTQYF; cdr3_nt: TGTGCCAGCAGCTTGACAGGGGCCTCCCCAGATACGCAGTATTTT
d_call: NA; cdr3_length: 15; v_call: TRBV2; clone_size: NA; j_call: TRBJ1-4; cdr3_aa: CASSEEDTPNEKLFF; cdr3_nt: TGTGCCAGCAGTGAGGAAGACACTCCTAATGAAAAACTGTTTTTT
d_call: NA; cdr3_length: 14; v_call: TRBV7-9; clone_size: NA; j_call: TRBJ2-7; cdr3_aa: CASSLGGGPNEQYF; cdr3_nt: TGTGCCAGCAGCTTAGGTGGGGGCCCAAACGAGCAGTACTTC
d_call: NA; cdr3_length: 14; v_call: TRBV5-6; clone_size: NA; j_call: TRBJ2-1; cdr3_aa: CASSFQGHDNEQFF; cdr3_nt: TGTGCCAGCAGCTTCCAGGGCCACGACAATGAGCAGTTCTTC
d_call: NA; cdr3_length: 13; v_call: TRBV30; clone_size: NA; j_call: TRBJ1-6; cdr3_aa: CALRDNHNSPLHF; cdr3_nt: TGTGCCTTACGGGACAACCATAATTCACCCCTCCACTTT
d_call: NA; cdr3_length: 13; v_call: TRBV6-1; clone_size: NA; j_call: TRBJ2-3; cdr3_aa: CASSEALDTLKYF; cdr3_nt: TGTGCCAGCAGTGAAGCGCTGGACACCCTGAAGTATTTT
d_call: TRBD1; cdr3_length: 15; v_call: TRBV29-1; clone_size: NA; j_call: TRBJ1-3; cdr3_aa: CSVSIPGTAGNTIYF; cdr3_nt: TGCAGCGTTTCCATCCCGGGGACAGCTGGAAACACCATATATTTT
d_call: NA; cdr3_length: 16; v_call: TRBV28; clone_size: NA; j_call: TRBJ2-1; cdr3_aa: CASSLGQLIPYNEQFF; cdr3_nt: TGTGCCAGCAGTTTAGGGCAGCTCATCCCCTACAATGAGCAGTTCTTC
d_call: TRBD1; cdr3_length: 14; v_call: TRBV19; clone_size: many; j_call: TRBJ1-5; cdr3_aa: CASSSRTGGQPQHF; cdr3_nt: TGTGCCAGTAGTTCCCGGACAGGGGGCCAGCCCCAGCATTTT
d_call: NA; cdr3_length: 14; v_call: TRBV27; clone_size: NA; j_call: TRBJ1-6; cdr3_aa: CASSRRRANSPLHF; cdr3_nt: TGTGCCAGCAGTCGGCGGCGGGCAAATTCACCCCTCCACTTT
d_call: NA; cdr3_length: 13; v_call: TRBV18; clone_size: NA; j_call: TRBJ1-5; cdr3_aa: CASSPSEGTTQHF; cdr3_nt: TGTGCCAGCTCACCCTCGGAGGGAACGACCCAGCATTTT
d_call: TRBD2; cdr3_length: 16; v_call: TRBV4-3; clone_size: NA; j_call: TRBJ2-2; cdr3_aa: CASSHSPGLDPGELFF; cdr3_nt: TGCGCCAGCAGCCATAGCCCGGGACTAGACCCCGGGGAGCTGTTTTTT
d_call: TRBD1; cdr3_length: 13; v_call: TRBV11-2; clone_size: NA; j_call: TRBJ1-2; cdr3_aa: CASSSGQGHGYTF; cdr3_nt: TGTGCCAGCAGCTCGGGACAGGGCCACGGCTACACCTTC
d_call: NA; cdr3_length: 14; v_call: TRBV19; clone_size: NA; j_call: TRBJ1-4; cdr3_aa: CASSMGRIGEKLFF; cdr3_nt: TGTGCCAGTAGTATGGGCAGAATCGGTGAAAAACTGTTTTTT
d_call: TRBD1; cdr3_length: 15; v_call: TRBV27; clone_size: once; j_call: TRBJ1-2; cdr3_aa: CASSPNPGGAFGYTF; cdr3_nt: TGTGCCAGCAGCCCTAACCCAGGGGGCGCCTTTGGCTACACCTTC
d_call: TRBD1; cdr3_length: 17; v_call: TRBV14; clone_size: NA; j_call: TRBJ1-3; cdr3_aa: CASSHTLDRGRENTIYF; cdr3_nt: TGTGCCAGCAGCCATACCCTAGACAGGGGGCGCGAAAACACCATATATTTT
d_call: NA; cdr3_length: 13; v_call: TRBV7-9; clone_size: NA; j_call: TRBJ1-1; cdr3_aa: CASTFRGSTEAFF; cdr3_nt: TGTGCCAGCACTTTTAGGGGTTCCACTGAAGCTTTCTTT
d_call: NA; cdr3_length: 14; v_call: TRBV11-2; clone_size: NA; j_call: TRBJ2-2; cdr3_aa: CASSPLAGTRELFF; cdr3_nt: TGTGCCAGCAGCCCCTTAGCTGGCACCCGGGAGCTGTTTTTT
d_call: TRBD1; cdr3_length: 15; v_call: TRBV7-9; clone_size: NA; j_call: TRBJ1-2; cdr3_aa: CASSLEDRVYGGYTF; cdr3_nt: TGTGCCAGCAGCTTAGAGGACAGGGTATATGGCGGCTACACCTTC
d_call: NA; cdr3_length: 16; v_call: TRBV15; clone_size: NA; j_call: TRBJ2-7; cdr3_aa: CATSDKKNPRTYEQYF; cdr3_nt: TGTGCCACCAGCGATAAGAAGAACCCGCGCACCTACGAGCAGTACTTC
d_call: NA; cdr3_length: 11; v_call: TRBV7-9; clone_size: NA; j_call: TRBJ1-4; cdr3_aa: CASSPQEKLFF; cdr3_nt: TGTGCCAGCAGCCCCCAAGAAAAACTGTTTTTT
d_call: NA; cdr3_length: 14; v_call: TRBV10-3; clone_size: NA; j_call: TRBJ2-7; cdr3_aa: CAIRQTSGVHEQYF; cdr3_nt: TGTGCCATCAGACAGACTAGTGGAGTGCACGAGCAGTACTTC